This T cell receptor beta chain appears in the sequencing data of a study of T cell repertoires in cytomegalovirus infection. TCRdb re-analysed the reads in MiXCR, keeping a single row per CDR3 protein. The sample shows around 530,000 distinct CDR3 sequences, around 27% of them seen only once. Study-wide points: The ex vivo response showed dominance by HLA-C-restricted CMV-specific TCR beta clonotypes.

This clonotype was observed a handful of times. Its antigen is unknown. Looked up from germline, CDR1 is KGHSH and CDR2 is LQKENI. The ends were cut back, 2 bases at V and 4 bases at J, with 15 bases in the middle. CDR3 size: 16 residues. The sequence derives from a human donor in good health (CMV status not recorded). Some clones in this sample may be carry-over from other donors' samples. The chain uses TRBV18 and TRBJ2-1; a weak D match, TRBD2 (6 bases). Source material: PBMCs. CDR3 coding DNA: TGTGCCAGCTCACCAGGACTAATGATCACTTACAATGAGCAGTTCTTC. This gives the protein CASSPGLMITYNEQFF.